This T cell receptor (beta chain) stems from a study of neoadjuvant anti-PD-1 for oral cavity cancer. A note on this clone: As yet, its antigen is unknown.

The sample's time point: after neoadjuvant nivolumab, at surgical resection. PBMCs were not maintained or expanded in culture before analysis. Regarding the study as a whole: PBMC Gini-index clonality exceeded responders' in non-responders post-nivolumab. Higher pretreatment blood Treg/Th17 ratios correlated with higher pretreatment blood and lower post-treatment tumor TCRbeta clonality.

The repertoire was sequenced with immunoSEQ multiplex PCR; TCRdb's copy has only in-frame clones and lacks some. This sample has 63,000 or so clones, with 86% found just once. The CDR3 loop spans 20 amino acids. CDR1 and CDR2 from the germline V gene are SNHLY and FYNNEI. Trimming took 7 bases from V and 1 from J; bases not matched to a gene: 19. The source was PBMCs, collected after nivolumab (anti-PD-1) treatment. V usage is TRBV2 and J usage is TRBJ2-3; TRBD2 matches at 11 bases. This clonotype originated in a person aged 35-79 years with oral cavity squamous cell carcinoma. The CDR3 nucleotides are TGTGCCAGCACGGGGAAACTTTCGAAACTAGCGGGGGACCGCACAGATACGCAGTATTTT. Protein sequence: CASTGKLSKLAGDRTDTQYF.